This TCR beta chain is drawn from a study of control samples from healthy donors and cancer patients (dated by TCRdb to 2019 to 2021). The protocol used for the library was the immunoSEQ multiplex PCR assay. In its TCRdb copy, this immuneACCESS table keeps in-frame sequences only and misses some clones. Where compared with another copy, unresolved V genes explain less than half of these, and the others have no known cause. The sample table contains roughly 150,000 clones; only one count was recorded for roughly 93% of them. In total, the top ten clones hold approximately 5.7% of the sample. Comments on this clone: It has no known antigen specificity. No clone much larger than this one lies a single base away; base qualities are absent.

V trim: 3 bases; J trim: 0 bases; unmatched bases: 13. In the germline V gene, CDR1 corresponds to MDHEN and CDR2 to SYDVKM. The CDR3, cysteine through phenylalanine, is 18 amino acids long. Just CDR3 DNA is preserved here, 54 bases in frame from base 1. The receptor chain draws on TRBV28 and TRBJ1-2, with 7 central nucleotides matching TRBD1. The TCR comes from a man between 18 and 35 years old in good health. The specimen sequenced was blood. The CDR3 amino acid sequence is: CASSFSRGRLQTNYGYTF. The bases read TGTGCCAGCAGTTTCTCTAGGGGGCGCCTCCAAACTAACTATGGCTACACCTTC.